This is a list of T cell receptor beta chains from one sample in a study of molecular identifiers for immune sequencing clone quantification. TCRdb used MiXCR to reprocess the PCR reads, holding one entry per CDR3 protein. The table shows hundreds of thousands of distinct CDR3 sequences, with roughly 21% occurring only once. The sequencing sample was made of naive CD8+ T cells from blood, with Jurkat cell RNA spiked in. Source of these receptors: a human donor in good health. Some libraries in this study had Jurkat cell RNA spiked in. CDR3s include the opening cysteine and the closing phenylalanine or tryptophan. The order of the fields is V gene, J gene, CDR3 length, D gene, clone size, CDR3 DNA, CDR3 protein. D genes are given only for firm matches. Size is stated for part of the rows, as once, few or many counts, or as a class when the clone is expanded.

TRBV6-5,TRBJ2-1,15,TRBD1,-,TGTGCCAGCAGTTCCGGGACAGGGGACTACAATGAGCAGTTCTTC,CASSSGTGDYNEQFF
TRBV10-1,TRBJ2-3,17,TRBD2,many,TGCGCCAGCAGTGACCTTAGCGGGGGGGCAACTCCAGATACGCAGTATTTT,CASSDLSGGATPDTQYF
TRBV6-2/TRBV6-3,TRBJ1-1,11,-,many,TGTGCCAGCAGCTTATCCACTGAAGCTTTCTTT,CASSLSTEAFF
TRBV14,TRBJ2-7,16,-,many,TGTGCCAGCAGCCAAGATCGCCCCGTGTCCCTTTTCGAGCAGTACTTC,CASSQDRPVSLFEQYF
TRBV4-2,TRBJ2-5,17,TRBD1,many,TGTGCCAGCAGCCGAACCGGTTCGGGACAGCTCCAAGAGACCCAGTACTTC,CASSRTGSGQLQETQYF
TRBV14,TRBJ2-7,15,-,many,TGTGCCAGCAGCCTGGGGCAGGGGAAGGACTACGAGCAGTACTTC,CASSLGQGKDYEQYF
TRBV5-4,TRBJ1-1,14,-,few,TGTGCCAGCAGCCCTGTGGGGGTTGGGCCCGAAGCTTTCTTT,CASSPVGVGPEAFF
TRBV9,TRBJ1-2,15,-,-,TGTGCCAGCAGCGTAGATCCAGGGGATAGCTATGGCTACACCTTC,CASSVDPGDSYGYTF
TRBV6-2/TRBV6-3,TRBJ1-5,15,-,many,TGTGCCAGCAGTTCCTACCAGGACAGTAGGCAGCCCCAGCATTTT,CASSSYQDSRQPQHF
TRBV29-1,TRBJ2-1,12,-,many,TGCAGCGTTGAATGGGAGGGGGGTGAGCAGTTCTTC,CSVEWEGGEQFF
TRBV12-3/TRBV12-4,TRBJ1-2,14,TRBD1,few,TGTGCCAGCAGTTTTGGGGGACAGACCTATGGCTACACCTTC,CASSFGGQTYGYTF
TRBV7-9,TRBJ2-1,15,-,-,TGTGCCAGCAGCTTAGAGTGGGCAGAGAACAATGGGCAGTTCTTC,CASSLEWAENNGQFF
TRBV2,TRBJ2-3,17,-,many,TGTGCCAGCAGTGAATTCGGCGGAACCTGGGGCACAGATACGCAGTATTTT,CASSEFGGTWGTDTQYF
TRBV13,TRBJ2-1,18,TRBD1,few,TGTGCCAGCAGCCCGGAGATGGACAGGGCCAGCTCCTACAATGAGCAGTTCTTC,CASSPEMDRASSYNEQFF
TRBV30,TRBJ2-1,13,-,many,TGTGCCTGGAGTGACAAGAATGAAAATGAGCAGTTCTTC,CAWSDKNENEQFF
TRBV30,TRBJ1-2,13,-,-,TGTGCCTGGAGTCAGGGTGAACTTGGTGGCTACACCTTC,CAWSQGELGGYTF
TRBV7-9,TRBJ2-7,16,TRBD2,many,TGTGCCAGCAGCTTACCTCACGGGGCTAGCGGCTACGAGCAGTACTTC,CASSLPHGASGYEQYF
TRBV29-1,TRBJ1-2,12,TRBD1,many,TGCAGCGTCCCCTGGACAGGGGAAGGCTACACCTTC,CSVPWTGEGYTF
TRBV5-6,TRBJ2-7,15,TRBD1,-,TGTGCCAGCAGCTTCCGGACAGGGGGCTGGAACGAGCAGTACTTC,CASSFRTGGWNEQYF
TRBV5-8,TRBJ2-7,15,TRBD1,many,TGTGCCAGCAGCTTGCGGGACAGGGCCCCCTACGAGCAGTACTTC,CASSLRDRAPYEQYF
TRBV4-1,TRBJ1-1,20,TRBD1,-,TGCGCCAGCAGCCTCCCAGGGACAGGAAATCAGAGACCTACGAACACTGAAGCTTTCTTT,CASSLPGTGNQRPTNTEAFF
TRBV7-6,TRBJ2-6,20,-,few,TGTGCCAGCAGCTTAGCGGAGCAGGACAGTACCCACTCTGGGGCCAACGTCCTGACTTTC,CASSLAEQDSTHSGANVLTF
TRBV6-5,TRBJ2-5,12,-,many,TGTGCCAGCAGATCAGGCCGAGAGACCCAGTACTTC,CASRSGRETQYF
TRBV5-1,TRBJ2-1,10,-,many,TGCGCCAGCAAAAGGGATGAGCAGTTCTTC,CASKRDEQFF
TRBV4-3,TRBJ2-2,14,-,few,TGCGCCAGCAGCCAAGAGTGGGGGCCCGGGGAGCTGTTTTTT,CASSQEWGPGELFF
TRBV2,TRBJ2-3,18,TRBD2,-,TGTGCCAGCAGTGAAAGTTGGCCTAGCGGTACTAGCACAGATGCACAGTATTTT,CASSESWPSGTSTDAQYF
TRBV7-8,TRBJ1-1,15,TRBD1,-,TGTGCCAGCAGCCCGATCCGACAGGGAAACACTGAAGCTTTCTTT,CASSPIRQGNTEAFF
TRBV4-3,TRBJ2-1,20,TRBD2,many,TGCGCCAGCAGCCACAACCCTGTGGGCGGGAGGGCCTCGGAGGACAATGAGCAGTTCTTC,CASSHNPVGGRASEDNEQFF
TRBV4-1,TRBJ2-7,14,TRBD1,many,TGCGCCAGCAGCCAAGATGGACAGGGTAGTGAGCAGTACTTC,CASSQDGQGSEQYF
TRBV28,TRBJ2-1,14,-,-,TGTGCCAGCACCCCCTACTCGGGATACAATGGGCAGTTCTTC,CASTPYSGYNGQFF
TRBV6-5,TRBJ2-7,19,-,few,TGTGCCAGCAGTTACAATCCCGCTAGACTACAGGGACTCTCCTACGAGCAGTACTTC,CASSYNPARLQGLSYEQYF
TRBV20-1,TRBJ2-6,19,TRBD2,many,TGCAGACAGCTAGATGGGACTAGCGGGAACTGCTCTGGGGCCAACGTCCTGACTTTC,CRQLDGTSGNCSGANVLTF
TRBV7-9,TRBJ2-7,16,TRBD2,-,TGTGCCAGCGGCTTAGCGTGGACTAGCGGGTCTTCTGAGCAGTACTTC,CASGLAWTSGSSEQYF
TRBV5-6,TRBJ2-7,16,TRBD2,-,TGTGCCAGCAGCTTTATGACTAGCGGATCGTATGGGGAGCAGTACTTC,CASSFMTSGSYGEQYF
TRBV5-1,TRBJ2-3,16,TRBD2,many,TGCGCCAGCAGCTTGGCCCTTAGCGGGGACACAGATACGCAGTATTTT,CASSLALSGDTDTQYF
TRBV4-3,TRBJ2-7,16,TRBD1,-,TGCGCCAGCAGCCAAGATCTCGGGACAGGCTCCTACGAGCAGTACTTC,CASSQDLGTGSYEQYF
TRBV29-1,TRBJ1-1,14,-,many,TGCAGCGTTTATCAAGGGTTAGTTTATACTGAAGCTTTCTTT,CSVYQGLVYTEAFF
TRBV29-1,TRBJ2-1,14,-,-,TGCAGCGTGAAGGGTCTAGCGAGCAGCAATGAGCAGTTCTTC,CSVKGLASSNEQFF
TRBV4-1,TRBJ1-1,18,TRBD1,many,TGCGCCAGCAGCCAAGGGGTCCGGACAGGGGGCTCGGGAACTGAAGCTTTCTTT,CASSQGVRTGGSGTEAFF
TRBV19,TRBJ1-6,16,-,-,TGTGCCAGTAGTACCAACTATGTCTCCTATAATTCACCCCTCCGCTTT,CASSTNYVSYNSPLRF
TRBV9,TRBJ1-1,14,-,-,TGTGCCAGCAGCGCTAGGGACAACCCCACTGAAGCTTTCTTT,CASSARDNPTEAFF
TRBV7-7,TRBJ2-7,14,-,many,TGTGCCAGCAGCCGCGGGACTGGAACCTACGAGCAGTACTTC,CASSRGTGTYEQYF
TRBV13,TRBJ2-7,16,-,many,TGTGCCAGCAGCTTAACCGGCGCGGGACAGTGGAAGGAGCAGTACTTC,CASSLTGAGQWKEQYF
TRBV12-3/TRBV12-4,TRBJ1-2,16,TRBD1,many,TGTGCCAGCAGTTCAACCGGGACAGGGGATTACTATGGCTACACCTTC,CASSSTGTGDYYGYTF